Listed here is a single T cell receptor beta chain. Its recognized antigen is unknown. Per-base qualities were not stored, and no clone one base away is much larger. This sample stems from a study of graft-versus-host responses after intestinal transplantation (dated by TCRdb to about 2021). For the wider study: Multivisceral, liver-intestinal, or isolated intestinal transplants were received by the recipients. All recipients received anti-thymocyte globulin induction followed by maintenance tacrolimus and steroids for approximately 3 years. After intestinal transplantation, graft-versus-host and host-versus-graft alloreactive T cell clones were followed in the graft, circulation and bone marrow using bulk TCR-beta CDR3 sequencing. Alloreactive clones were identified by sequencing pre-transplant mixed lymphocyte reaction products and comparing these products with unstimulated pre-transplant donor and recipient T cells. The cohort enrolled under 30 intestinal transplant recipients, one of whom was a retransplant, and 3 patients without pretransplant specimens were excluded. A peak of at least 4% donor T cells among recipient peripheral blood mononuclear cells was the definition used for donor T cell macrochimerism. Instead of going to the commercial service, samples from a few later patients were sequenced in-house on an Illumina MiSeq and processed with MiXCR.

What the research found in general, with its limitations: The relatively low number and heterogeneity of intestinal transplant patients limited the conclusions. GvH clones were found in recipient bone marrow, and some of the GvH clones appeared earlier in ileal mucosa or blood, which is consistent with an intestinal mucosal origin. High GvH to HvG T cell clonal ratios were observed in the allografts of patients with donor T cell macrochimerism. Early after transplant, peak levels of circulating GvH clones were associated with declines in HvG clones.

CDR1 and CDR2 (LNHDA, SQIVND) derive from the germline V gene (reference sequence). Trimming at the junction amounts to 0 bases on V and 0 bases on J, and the germline ends lie 6 bases apart. The CDR3 runs 15 residues from the cysteine to the phenylalanine. Here the CDR3 DNA is all that survives: 45 bases in frame from base 1. To isolate intraepithelial and lamina propria lymphocytes from graft specimens, dithiothreitol, EDTA incubations and collagenase D digestion were used. Serial intestinal graft biopsy specimens collected up to 600 days after transplant underwent bulk TCR-beta sequencing. The protocol used for the library was the immunoSEQ multiplex PCR assay. High-throughput TCR-beta CDR3 sequencing of genomic DNA from most patients was performed by Adaptive Biotechnologies. For the original study's pipeline: TCR sequencing data for some 19 patients were retrieved from Adaptive's ImmunoSEQ software; a few other patients were processed with MiXCR and VDJtools. CDR3 nucleotide sequences shared between donor and recipient were removed because their origin could not be assigned. At least 2-fold expansion over unstimulated cells and a minimum CFSE-low frequency of 0.002% (template counts) or 0.001% (read counts) were required for clones to be classified as alloreactive. A clone was considered mappable if detected in the sequenced pre-transplant spleen, lymph node, or MLR CFSE-low populations of the donor or recipient. Cumulative frequency of alloreactive clones was calculated as a percentage of all sequences weighted by copy number. Entries here come from immuneACCESS through TCRdb and include only in-frame sequences with V and J called. Some clones fail to appear in such tables; in the studies checked, an unresolved V gene covers under half of the shortfall, and the cause of the remainder is unknown. V, J and clone size derive from that table, while D and trimming were established from the DNA sequence. In this sample the table shows roughly 15,000 clones, roughly three fifths of which occur a single time. The top ten clonotypes cover around 13% of the sample.

The V gene is TRBV19 and the J gene is TRBJ2-1, and possibly TRBD1, on 6 matching bases. Source: ileum tissue, taken 524 days after transplant. The source is a human patient who received an intestinal transplant, so some T cells may come from the graft donor. The CDR3 loop reads CASSIEGGSYNEQFF. In nucleotides, the sequence is TGTGCCAGTAGTATAGAAGGGGGCTCCTACAATGAGCAGTTCTTC.